What follows is one TCR beta chain and its context. This clone registers as medium-sized (0.01 to 0.1%) within its sample. Its binding antigen is unknown. The input lacks base qualities; no much larger clone sits a single base away. Collaborating institutions collected whole blood in K2EDTA tubes following their own protocols. For TCRbeta analysis, collaborators shipped samples as frozen whole blood, isolated PBMCs, or DNA extracted from either of those sample types. TCRbeta CDR3 regions were amplified from genomic DNA using the immunoSEQ Assay, a bias-controlled multiplex PCR. The published analysis was carried out like this. Nucleated cell counts per sample were estimated from amplification of reference gene primers within the assay. Sequence reads were collapsed and filtered to measure the absolute abundance of every unique TCRbeta CDR3 rearrangement. Productive Simpson clonality was computed per sample as the square root of Simpson's diversity index over productive rearrangements. As stored in TCRdb, this immuneACCESS dataset retains in-frame rearrangements with V and J assigned. A fraction of the clones does not appear; measured against another copy, unresolved V genes explain less than half of the discrepancy, and the remainder lacks a known reason. D and trimming were read from the DNA, whereas the V and J calls and clone size are those reported in that table. The sample includes some 23,000 clones, with around 88% observed a single time. 8.8% of the sample belongs to the ten largest clones.

The data derive from a study of blood T cell repertoires in COVID-19 (dated by TCRdb to the early 2020s). With regard to the full study: Samples covering the acute and convalescent phases of COVID-19 were provided by collaborators in the United States, Italy and Spain. The dataset comprised deeply sampled blood TCRbeta repertoires from subjects exposed to, actively infected with, or recovered from COVID-19. The material from the prospective study consisted of cDNA or gDNA derived from T cells, B-cell-depleted T cells, or PBMCs. The samples were drawn from the first 160 participants of the ongoing ImmuneRACE study and from 1,200 or so subjects provided by 6 global collaborators. The repertoires were released in a freely available public database intended as a resource for research on the immune response to SARS-CoV-2. Where available, HLA class I and class II types were obtained from metadata supplied by the sample provider rather than from assay-based typing. The sample metadata nearly always contained a de-identified subject ID, COVID-19 status, age in years and sex.

The CDR3 goes from the cysteine to the phenylalanine over 15 residues. Just CDR3 DNA is preserved here, 45 bases in frame from base 1. Trimmed from V: 4 bases; trimmed from J: 3 bases; junction bases lacking a gene match: 8. Summary of the overall study and its limitations: Clinical and demographic metadata were provided uncurated, with the amount varying by source and participant.

Sequenced input: peripheral blood. The receptor was isolated from a human donor with active COVID-19. The donor label of this sample is uncertain. The V and J segments used are TRBV5-3 and TRBJ1-2, with 8 bases matching TRBD1. TRBV5-3 is assigned to the ORF class and has an uncertain function. Read as DNA, the sequence is TGTGCCAGAAGCCCCTGGACAGGGAGGGACTATGGCTACACCTTC. Its protein product is CARSPWTGRDYGYTF.